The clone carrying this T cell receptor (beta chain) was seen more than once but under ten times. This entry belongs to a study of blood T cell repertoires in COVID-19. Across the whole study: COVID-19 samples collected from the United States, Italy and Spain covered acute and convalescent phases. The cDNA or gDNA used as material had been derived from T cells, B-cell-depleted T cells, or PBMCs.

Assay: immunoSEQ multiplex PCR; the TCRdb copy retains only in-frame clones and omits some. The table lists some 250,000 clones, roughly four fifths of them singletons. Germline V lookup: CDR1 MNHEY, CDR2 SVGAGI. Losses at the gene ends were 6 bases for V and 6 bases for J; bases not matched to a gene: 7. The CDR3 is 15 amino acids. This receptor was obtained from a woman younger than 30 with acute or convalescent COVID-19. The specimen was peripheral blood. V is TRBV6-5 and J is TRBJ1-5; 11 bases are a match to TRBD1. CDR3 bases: TGTGCCAGCAGAAGGACAGGGGGCGGGAGTCAGCCCCAGCATTTT. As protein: CASRRTGGGSQPQHF.